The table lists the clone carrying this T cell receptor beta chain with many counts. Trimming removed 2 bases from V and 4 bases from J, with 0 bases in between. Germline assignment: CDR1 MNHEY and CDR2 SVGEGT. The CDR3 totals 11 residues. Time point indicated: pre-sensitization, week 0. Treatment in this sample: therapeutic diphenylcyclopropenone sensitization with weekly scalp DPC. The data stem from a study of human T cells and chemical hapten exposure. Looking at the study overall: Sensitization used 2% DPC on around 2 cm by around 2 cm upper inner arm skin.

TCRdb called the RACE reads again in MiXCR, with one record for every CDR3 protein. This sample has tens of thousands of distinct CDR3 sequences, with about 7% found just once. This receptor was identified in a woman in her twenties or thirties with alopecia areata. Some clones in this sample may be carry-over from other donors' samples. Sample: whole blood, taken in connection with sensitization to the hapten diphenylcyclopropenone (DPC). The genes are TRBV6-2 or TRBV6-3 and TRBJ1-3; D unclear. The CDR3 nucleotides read TGTGCCAGCAGTTACGGAAACACCATATATTTT. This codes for CASSYGNTIYF.